The source of this T cell receptor beta chain is a study of shared clonotypes between healthy human individuals. Looking at the study overall: Participating donors consisted of a couple of women and a few men aged 18 to 49. Study conclusions and caveats: Generally, estimated richness proved larger in naive subsets than it did in memory subsets. Despite large depth, sorted-subset datasets appeared incompletely sequenced.

Germline V gives CDR1 LNHDA, CDR2 SQIVND (reference sequence). V trimming: 3 bases; J trimming: 9 bases; junction bases outside the gene matches: 11. The CDR3 is 15 residues long. Replicate PCRs from sorted subsets contained about 0.2 ug DNA, which is around 30,000 T cell genomes. TCRdb's table, derived via immunoSEQ multiplex PCR, lists solely in-frame clones and lacks some. The sample records hundreds of thousands of clones, 97% being singletons. To note about this clone: The antigen remains unidentified.

The specimen sequenced was naive CD4+ T cells sorted from blood. Noted subset: CD45RA+ positively selected. The clonotype was recovered from a young woman in good health. The J gene is TRBJ2-1, the V gene TRBV19, with 7 nucleotides matching TRBD2. The CDR3 nucleotides read TGTGCCAGTAGTATCGGTAGGCTAGCGGTCGGTGAGCAGTTCTTC. Encoded protein: CASSIGRLAVGEQFF.